Given below is one TCR beta chain in context. Its target is unknown. These data come from a study of T cell repertoires in cytomegalovirus infection. Study context: Public TCR beta signatures were indicative of both CMV infection and a matching HLA type.

Study observations and caveats: People with CMV and the relevant HLA were identified by cumulative public TCR beta family frequency.

TCRdb independently ran MiXCR on the reads; one entry per CDR3 protein. The sample lists approximately 250,000 distinct CDR3 sequences; 12% were seen once. The germline CDR1 and CDR2 sequences are LGHNA and YNFKEQ. V lost 4 bases, J lost 1 base, and 14 bases stayed unmatched. The CDR3 is 19 residues long. The receptor was derived from a human donor in good health (CMV status not recorded). Some clones in this sample may be carry-over from other donors' samples. The rearrangement links TRBV4-2 to TRBJ2-4; 9 bases align to TRBD2. Sequenced material: PBMCs. The CDR3 loop reads CASSPSGGGADWAKNIQYF. CDR3 in DNA: TGTGCCAGCAGCCCGTCAGGCGGGGGGGCTGATTGGGCCAAAAACATTCAGTACTTC.